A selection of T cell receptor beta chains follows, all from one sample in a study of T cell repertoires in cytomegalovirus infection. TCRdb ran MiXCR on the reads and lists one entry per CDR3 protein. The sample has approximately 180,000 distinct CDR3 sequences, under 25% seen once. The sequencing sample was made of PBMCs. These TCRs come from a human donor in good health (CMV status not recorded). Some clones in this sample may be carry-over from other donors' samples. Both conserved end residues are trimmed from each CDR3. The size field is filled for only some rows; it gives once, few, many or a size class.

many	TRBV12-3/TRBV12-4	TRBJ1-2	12	ASSLVIRGYGYT
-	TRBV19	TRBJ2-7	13	ASSLLPGTVGEQY
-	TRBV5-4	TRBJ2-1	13	ASSVPRGSYNEQF
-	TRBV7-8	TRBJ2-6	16	ASSLRTGGLSGANVLT
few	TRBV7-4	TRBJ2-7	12	ASSPSRAPLEQY
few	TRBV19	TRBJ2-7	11	ASEGRGIYEQY
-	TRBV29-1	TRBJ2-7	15	SATGTSDNPGSYEQY
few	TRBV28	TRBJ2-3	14	ASSLSGAGVTDTQY
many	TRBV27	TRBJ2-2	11	ASKQGYTGELF
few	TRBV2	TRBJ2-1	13	ASSEWGGTYNEQF
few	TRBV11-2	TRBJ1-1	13	ASSPRDRRNTEAF
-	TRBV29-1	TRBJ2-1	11	SGSRGDYNEQF
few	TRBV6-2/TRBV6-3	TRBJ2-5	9	ASSTVSTQY
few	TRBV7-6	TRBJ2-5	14	ASSLEGRGPQETQY
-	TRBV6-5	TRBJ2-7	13	ASSYPVGPSYEQY
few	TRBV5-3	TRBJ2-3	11	ASSSSGAYTQY
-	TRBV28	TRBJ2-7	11	ASSSFADHEQY
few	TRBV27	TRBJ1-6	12	ASRHRQTNSPLH
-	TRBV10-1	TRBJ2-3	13	ASSGTSDLTDTQY
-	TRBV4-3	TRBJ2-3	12	ASSLFHPTDTQY
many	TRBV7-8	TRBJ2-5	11	ASSLHSLETQY
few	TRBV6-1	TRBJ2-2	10	ASSASRLELF
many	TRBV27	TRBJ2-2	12	ASSLFRGRGELF